The 23 T cell receptor beta chains below were found in one sample sequenced in a study of blood T cell repertoires in COVID-19. Measured with immunoSEQ multiplex PCR; TCRdb has only the in-frame clones, and not every one. The data show 250,000 to 300,000 clones, around 86% seen once. Sequences were obtained from peripheral blood. These receptors all come from a woman aged 40 to 50 who had recovered from COVID-19.

V and J are TRBV9 and TRBJ1-2; D gene unclear. The CDR3 consists of 16 residues. Germline loops: CDR1 SGDLS, CDR2 YYNGEE. V was clipped by 3 bases and J by 0 bases, with 15 bases between them. The CDR3 sequence is CASSGYGDGANYGYTF. As DNA, the CDR3 is TGTGCCAGCAGCGGGTATGGAGACGGAGCTAACTATGGCTACACCTTC.

The gene calls are TRBV6-2 or TRBV6-3 and TRBJ2-5, with 13 positions matching TRBD2. Germline V gene lookup returns CDR1 MNHEY and CDR2 SVGEGT. Germline trimming cut 4 bases from V and 4 bases from J; bases unmatched to any gene: 9. There are 17 residues in the CDR3. The CDR3 nucleotides read TGTGCCAGCAGTTCGGGGACTAGCGGGGAAGTCCCAGAGACCCAGTACTTC. It is translated as CASSSGTSGEVPETQYF.

J is TRBJ2-4 and V is TRBV4-2; 9 bases align to TRBD1. V trimming: 4 bases; J trimming: 0 bases; junction bases outside the gene matches: 4. The CDR3 covers 16 residues. Germline assignment: CDR1 LGHNA and CDR2 YNFKEQ. The CDR3 loop reads CASSLGGQGAKNIQYF. The CDR3 nucleotides read TGTGCCAGCAGCCTAGGGGGACAGGGAGCCAAAAACATTCAGTACTTC.

This clone was recorded only once. The V gene is TRBV28, the J gene TRBJ1-1; 12 positions agree with TRBD1. The length of the CDR3 is 15 residues. The trim removed 2 bases at V and 6 bases at J, leaving 4 bases unmatched. Germline lookup yields CDR1 MDHEN and CDR2 SYDVKM. CDR3 nucleotides: TGTGCCAGCAGTTTAGGGACAGGGGGCGCCCCTGAAGCTTTCTTT. Its protein product is CASSLGTGGAPEAFF.

This rearrangement joins TRBV15 to TRBJ2-2; D perhaps matches TRBD2 (7 bases). Germline values: CDR1 LNHNV, CDR2 YYDKDF (reference sequence). This CDR3 spans 14 amino acids. The ends were cut back, 6 bases at V and 7 bases at J, with 15 bases in the middle. This CDR3 reads CATSRRGGGGELFF. The CDR3 nucleotides read TGTGCCACCAGTCGCAGGGGAGGGGGCGGGGAGCTGTTTTTT.

This chain joins TRBV20-1 and TRBJ1-2, with D perhaps matching TRBD1 (6 bases). V was shortened by 4 bases and J by 7 bases, with 10 bases between the two germline ends. The CDR3 sequence is 11 residues long. The germline V gene encodes CDR1 DFQATT and CDR2 SNEGSKA (reference sequence). The CDR3 DNA sequence: TGCAGTGCTACCTCGGACAGTGGCTACACCTTC. Amino acid sequence: CSATSDSGYTF.

The chain has TRBV2 and TRBJ1-2, with a possible D match to TRBD1 (5 bases). Germline loops: CDR1 SNHLY, CDR2 FYNNEI. V was trimmed by 6 bases and J by 6 bases, leaving 14 bases between them. The CDR3 runs 13 residues. In DNA form, the CDR3 reads TGTGCCAGCAGGGGGGGTCAGGGTGATGGCTACACCTTC. Translating it yields CASRGGQGDGYTF.

The CDR3: CASSPGAGDYNEQFF. CDR3 bases: TGTGCCAGCTCCCCCGGAGCGGGGGACTACAATGAGCAGTTCTTC. This chain joins TRBV7-6 and TRBJ2-1, with TRBD2 matching over 8 bases. The J segment lost 3 bases and the V segment lost 8 bases, leaving 9 bases of the junction unmatched. The CDR3 has 15 residues. CDR1 and CDR2 (germline): SGHVS, FNYEAQ.

V gene TRBV5-1 combines with J gene TRBJ1-5, with D hard to call. The CDR3 has 13 amino acids. CDR1 is SGHRS, CDR2 YFSETQ, per germline. The ends were cut back, 4 bases at V and 2 bases at J, with 7 bases in the middle. The CDR3 nucleotides read TGCGCCAGCAGCCGGGAAGGCAATCAGCCCCAGCATTTT. Translating it yields CASSREGNQPQHF.

The V gene is TRBV11-2, the J gene TRBJ1-2; D not certain. Trimming pared 6 bases from V and 5 bases from J, leaving 25 bases between. CDR1 SGHAT and CDR2 FQNNGV come from the germline V gene. This CDR3 contains 17 residues. The CDR3 sequence is CASRLKPAGLTPYGYTF. The CDR3 DNA reads as TGTGCCAGCAGGCTAAAGCCGGCAGGCCTTACCCCTTATGGCTACACCTTC.

The DNA for the CDR3 is TGTGCCATCAGTGCGTCGAGCGGGGGCACAGATACGCAGTATTTT. Amino acid sequence: CAISASSGGTDTQYF. This chain connects TRBV10-3 to TRBJ2-3; 7 nucleotides line up with TRBD2. V shed 4 bases and J 1 base; nucleotides not matched to a gene: 5. CDR1 and CDR2 from the germline V gene are ENHRY and SYGVKD. CDR3 length equals 15 residues.

The chain recombines TRBV7-9 with TRBJ2-5, with a tentative D call TRBD2 (5 bases). V was trimmed by 1 base and J by 4 bases, leaving 10 bases between them. Per the germline V gene, CDR1 is SEHNR and CDR2 is FQNEAQ (reference sequence). The CDR3 is 14 residues long. CDR3 in amino acids: CASSLGLAGETQYF. Here the CDR3 DNA reads TGTGCCAGCAGCTTAGGCCTAGCCGGAGAGACCCAGTACTTC. Together with reference TRBV7-9 and TRBJ2-5, the CDR3 gives the full variable domain: DTGVSQNPRHKITKRGQNVTFRCDPISEHNRLYWYRQTLGQGPEFLTYFQNEAQLEKSRLLSDRFSAERPKGSFSTLEIQRTEQGDSAMYLCASSLGLAGETQYFGPGTRLLVL.

Only a few counts were recorded for this clone. The rearrangement uses TRBV5-5 and TRBJ2-1; the match to TRBD2 covers 7 bases. The CDR3 length is 15 residues. The trim removed 0 bases at V and 4 bases at J, leaving 4 bases unmatched. CDR1 is SGHKS, CDR2 YYEKEE, per germline (reference sequence). The DNA of the CDR3 is TGTGCCAGCAGCTTGGCTGGCGGGGGTTACAATGAGCAGTTCTTC. As protein: CASSLAGGGYNEQFF.

This clone has more than one count but fewer than ten. The chain joins TRBV18 to TRBJ2-2; the match to TRBD1 covers 10 bases. V lost 3 bases to trimming and J lost 3 bases; unmatched junction nucleotides: 4. Germline assignment: CDR1 KGHSH and CDR2 LQKENI. The CDR3 loop spans 16 amino acids. This CDR3 is CASSPLTGGHTGELFF. The CDR3 DNA reads TGTGCCAGCTCACCCTTGACAGGGGGCCACACCGGGGAGCTGTTTTTT.

The rearrangement joins TRBV11-2 to TRBJ1-2, with 7 positions matching TRBD1. J was trimmed by 4 bases and V by 1 base; bases with no gene match: 3. Germline values: CDR1 SGHAT, CDR2 FQNNGV. This CDR3 is 14 amino acids long. CDR3 protein: CASSLVPGGYGYTF. For the CDR3, the DNA is TGTGCCAGCAGCTTAGTACCAGGGGGCTATGGCTACACCTTC.

V and J are TRBV2 and TRBJ1-5, with D possibly TRBD1 on 5 matching bases. The CDR3 has 13 amino acids. Looked up from germline, CDR1 is SNHLY and CDR2 is FYNNEI. V was clipped by 5 bases and J by 1 base, with 6 bases between them. CDR3 bases: TGTGCCAGCAGTCAGGGAAGCAATCAGCCCCAGCATTTT. It is translated as CASSQGSNQPQHF.

The chain recombines TRBV5-1 with TRBJ1-2; D might be TRBD1 (5 bases). V gave up 4 bases and J gave up 8 bases, with 18 bases separating them. This CDR3 comprises 14 residues. From germline, CDR1 is SGHRS and CDR2 YFSETQ. CDR3 protein: CASSPTPDRHGYTF. The CDR3 DNA reads as TGCGCCAGCAGCCCGACCCCTGACAGACACGGCTACACCTTC.

The V call is TRBV3-1 (or the pseudogene TRBV3-2), the J call TRBJ2-3; 7 bases map to TRBD2. The CDR3 is 14 amino acids. The trim removed 3 bases at V and 4 bases at J, leaving 4 bases unmatched. Per the germline V gene, CDR1 is LGHDT and CDR2 is YNNKEL (reference sequence). As DNA, the CDR3 is TGTGCCAGCAGCCATGTGGGAGGGGCAGATACGCAGTATTTT. Amino acid sequence: CASSHVGGADTQYF.

This clone was seen once. The chain employs TRBV25-1 and TRBJ1-1; 11 bases match TRBD1. Germline V lookup: CDR1 MGHDK, CDR2 SYGVNS. There are 15 residues in the CDR3. J gave up 5 bases and V 4 bases, and 6 bases lay outside the gene matches. CDR3 coding DNA: TGTGCCAGCAGTGGAGGACGGGACAGGGGGACTGAAGCTTTCTTT. Amino acids: CASSGGRDRGTEAFF.

Written as DNA, the CDR3 is TGTGCCTGGAGTAGAGGACAGGGCACAGATACGCAGTATTTT. This gives the protein CAWSRGQGTDTQYF. The chain uses TRBV30 and TRBJ2-3, with 7 positions matching TRBD1. J gave up 1 base and V 2 bases, and 3 bases lay outside the gene matches. The CDR3 sequence is 14 residues long. Germline V gene sequence: CDR1 GTSNPN, CDR2 SVGIG (reference sequence). The entire variable domain, with the rest obtained from reference TRBV30 and TRBJ2-3, is as follows: SQTIHQWPATLVQPVGSPLSLECTVEGTSNPNLYWYRQAAGRGLQLLFYSVGIGQISSEVPQNLSASRPQDRQFILSSKKLLLSDSGFYLCAWSRGQGTDTQYFGPGTRLTVL.

This clone appeared once. V gene TRBV9 combines with J gene TRBJ1-6; the D is unclear. The CDR3 is made up of 16 amino acids. V was trimmed by 1 base and J by 2 bases, leaving 10 bases between them. Germline CDR1 reads SGDLS; CDR2 reads YYNGEE. CDR3 protein: CASSVYGEPYNSPLHF. Written as DNA, the CDR3 is TGTGCCAGCAGCGTATACGGAGAGCCCTATAATTCACCCCTCCACTTT.

V and J are TRBV2 and TRBJ1-1; D gene uncertain. V was cut by 5 bases and J by 1 base, with 8 bases left in between. CDR1 and CDR2 from the germline V gene are SNHLY and FYNNEI. The CDR3 length is 13 residues. CDR3 DNA sequence: TGTGCCAGCAGTTTCCAGGAGAACACTGAAGCTTTCTTT. It encodes CASSFQENTEAFF.

V is TRBV2 and J is TRBJ2-1; D remains unclear. The CDR3 has 11 residues. V lost 11 bases, J lost 9 bases, and 14 bases lay in between. Germline V gene sequence: CDR1 SNHLY, CDR2 FYNNEI. The CDR3 is CARADPGEQFF. The CDR3 nucleotides are TGTGCCCGAGCAGACCCGGGTGAGCAGTTCTTC.